This T cell receptor beta chain was identified in a study of shared clonotypes between healthy human individuals. Those who donated were healthy HIV-negative adults, with no recent acute infections or vaccinations reported. TCRdb's table, derived via immunoSEQ multiplex PCR, lists solely in-frame clones and lacks some. The table lists fewer than 600,000 clones, about 80% of them singletons. This CDR3 is built from 12 residues. V lost 8 bases, J lost 3 bases, and 9 bases lay in between. From germline, CDR1 is SNHLY and CDR2 FYNNEI. The chain couples TRBV2 to TRBJ2-3; no clear D. The sequencing sample was made of PBMCs. This TCR derives from a middle-aged woman in good health. Some clones in this sample may be carry-over from other donors' samples. In DNA, the CDR3 is TGTGCCAGCGGCCTCACGACAGATACGCAGTATTTT. Its translation is CASGLTTDTQYF. Together with reference TRBV2 and TRBJ2-3, the CDR3 gives the full variable domain: EPEVTQTPSHQVTQMGQEVILRCVPISNHLYFYWYRQILGQKVEFLVSFYNNEISEKSEIFDDQFSVERPDGSNFTLKIRSTKLEDSAMYFCASGLTTDTQYFGPGTRLTVL.